This TCR beta chain was captured in a study of regulatory T cells in long-lasting Graves disease (dated by TCRdb to about 2021). For the wider study: In the newly diagnosed Graves' disease group, patients had been taking antithyroid drugs for less than 3 months. Peripheral blood TCR sequencing and RNA sequencing compared persistent Graves' disease patients with newly diagnosed Graves' disease patients. The study took place in China and was registered as a clinical trial. A total of some 33 samples were covered by TCR sequencing, comprising roughly 13 persistent and around 20 newly diagnosed Graves' disease patients.

The library was obtained by multiplex PCR. Data came from an Illumina HiSeq 4000. iRepertoire HTBI primers and Arm-PCR amplification of CDR3 regions were used to construct TCR beta libraries. Before sequencing, the PCR products went through gel purification. As for the original processing: A total of fewer than 70 TRBV and 14 TRBJ segments were identified across samples and were used for gene usage analysis of CDR3 amino acid clonotypes. Filtered high-quality paired reads were merged into contigs using COPE and FqMerger. BLAST was used to align contigs to IMGT TRBV, TRBD and TRBJ reference genes, with CDR3 defined following IMGT. Any clonotype with a frequency above 0.1% was classified as a highly expanded clone. Shannon entropy served as the measure of repertoire diversity, while the Gini coefficient captured V-J evenness. Public clonotypes were defined as clonotypes shared by more than one individual. TCRdb redid the processing of the public reads, applying fastp at Q25 and MiXCR, and retained in-frame beta chains. Rows matching on CDR3 protein sequence are summarized as one entry with the most common DNA and genes. The V and J calls and clone size come from TCRdb's table, not from the authors' own analysis. The sample table contains about 240,000 distinct CDR3 sequences; only one count was recorded for over 20% of them. In total, the top ten clones hold more than 11% of the sample.

The time point label, read with the paper, signifies: newly diagnosed GD, antithyroid drugs for less than 3 months. For both TCR sequencing and RNA sequencing, RNA was extracted from PBMCs using TRIzol. The diagnosis of Graves' disease followed American Thyroid Association guidelines. Recruitment of patients was carried out at an endocrinology department in Xi'an, China. Each patient gave 7.5 to 10 milliliters of peripheral blood, collected in an EDTA anticoagulant tube. Ficoll Paque Plus density gradient separation was used to isolate PBMCs, and no additional T cell sorting was done. An Agilent 2100 Bioanalyzer and agarose gel were used to check RNA quality, and a NanoDrop 2000 was used to measure RNA concentration. This clonotype showed up many times. Its antigen is not yet known. Base qualities were left out, and no much larger clone turns up one base away. The research as a whole found: Peripheral blood alone was examined, since thyroid tissue, which constituted the primary lesion, could not be accessed. Preferential use of TRBV28, TRBJ1-2 and TRBJ2-5 was observed in persistent disease, whereas TRBV20-1 and TRBJ2-1 were favored in newly diagnosed disease. Sequencing and analysis were limited to the TCR beta chain. The authors noted that the small sample size was a limitation that may lower accuracy. Lower TCR Shannon entropy and fewer highly expanded clones were observed in persistent Graves' disease patients than in newly diagnosed patients, which suggested clonal expansion. More public clonotypes were shared among persistent patients (2,741) than among newly diagnosed patients (966).

CDR1 and CDR2 were assigned from the germline V gene (reference sequence) as SEHNR and FQNEAQ. From V the trimming removes 5 bases and from J it removes 0 bases, while the gene matches leave 12 bases of the junction unaccounted for. The CDR3, from cysteine to phenylalanine, totals 18 residues. Only the CDR3 region is kept as DNA, spanning 54 bases read in frame from base 1. This chain joins TRBV7-9 to TRBJ2-4; 8 of the junction bases match TRBD1. The sample was peripheral blood mononuclear cells (PBMCs), taken at new diagnosis, from a patient treated with antithyroid drugs. The sequence derives from a female donor with Graves disease. At the DNA level, the sequence is TGTGCCAGCAGCGGCATGACAGGGGCAATCCTAGCCAAAAACATTCAGTACTTC. It translates to CASSGMTGAILAKNIQYF. The reference TRBV7-9 and TRBJ2-4 proteins fill in what lies around the CDR3, so the full variable domain reads DTGVSQNPRHKITKRGQNVTFRCDPISEHNRLYWYRQTLGQGPEFLTYFQNEAQLEKSRLLSDRFSAERPKGSFSTLEIQRTEQGDSAMYLCASSGMTGAILAKNIQYFGAGTRLSVL.